These T cell receptor beta chains were read from a single sample in a study of shared clonotypes between healthy human individuals. Only in-frame clones appear in the TCRdb table, and some are missing; sequencing was by immunoSEQ multiplex PCR. Altogether millions of clones are present, 85% to 95% being singletons, with the ten largest covering 0.13%. Sequencing input: naive CD4+ T cells sorted from blood. The origin of the receptors is a man younger than 35 in good health. The CDR3 runs from the conserved cysteine through the conserved F or W. The D gene is left open where the match is weak. For some rows the clone size is stated as once, few or many, or as a class when expanded; others skip it.

abundance: -
j_gene: TRBJ2-7
len: 18
d_gene: -
v_gene: TRBV18
CDR3aa: CASSPVPTSGSTFYEQYF
CDR3nt: TGTGCCAGCTCACCTGTTCCAACATCGGGGTCGACTTTCTACGAGCAGTACTTC

abundance: -
j_gene: TRBJ2-6
len: 15
d_gene: -
v_gene: TRBV5-6
CDR3aa: CASSLGVVGANVLTF
CDR3nt: TGTGCCAGCAGCTTGGGTGTTGTGGGGGCCAACGTCCTGACTTTC

abundance: -
j_gene: TRBJ2-5
len: 12
d_gene: TRBD1
v_gene: TRBV2
CDR3aa: CASGQGGETQYF
CDR3nt: TGTGCCAGTGGACAGGGAGGAGAGACCCAGTACTTC

abundance: once
j_gene: TRBJ2-7
len: 13
d_gene: -
v_gene: TRBV18
CDR3aa: CASSRGDSYEQYF
CDR3nt: TGTGCCAGCTCTCGAGGGGACTCCTACGAGCAGTACTTC

abundance: -
j_gene: TRBJ1-2
len: 17
d_gene: -
v_gene: TRBV28
CDR3aa: CASSAPRQGIGVYGYTF
CDR3nt: TGTGCCAGCAGTGCCCCGAGGCAGGGGATAGGCGTCTATGGCTACACCTTC

abundance: once
j_gene: TRBJ1-2
len: 13
d_gene: -
v_gene: TRBV11-2
CDR3aa: CASSLQSNYGYTF
CDR3nt: TGTGCCAGCAGCTTACAATCTAACTATGGCTACACCTTC

abundance: -
j_gene: TRBJ1-2
len: 15
d_gene: -
v_gene: TRBV25-1
CDR3aa: CASSESGVSGYGYTF
CDR3nt: TGTGCCAGCAGTGAATCTGGGGTATCGGGCTATGGCTACACCTTC

abundance: -
j_gene: TRBJ1-5
len: 15
d_gene: -
v_gene: TRBV30
CDR3aa: CAWSNGRGLNQPQHF
CDR3nt: TGTGCCTGGAGTAATGGCCGGGGCCTTAATCAGCCCCAGCATTTT

abundance: -
j_gene: TRBJ2-7
len: 13
d_gene: -
v_gene: TRBV7-2
CDR3aa: CASSSSGQYEQYF
CDR3nt: TGTGCCAGCAGCTCCTCCGGCCAATACGAGCAGTACTTC

abundance: -
j_gene: TRBJ2-2
len: 16
d_gene: TRBD1
v_gene: TRBV5-6
CDR3aa: CASRWGQGVTTGELFF
CDR3nt: TGTGCCAGCAGGTGGGGACAGGGGGTTACCACCGGGGAGCTGTTTTTT

abundance: once
j_gene: TRBJ1-6
len: 15
d_gene: -
v_gene: TRBV11-2
CDR3aa: CASSFGTYYNSPLHF
CDR3nt: TGTGCCAGCAGCTTCGGGACCTACTATAATTCACCCCTCCACTTT

abundance: -
j_gene: TRBJ2-5
len: 16
d_gene: TRBD2
v_gene: TRBV7-7
CDR3aa: CASSNGLAGGGETQYF
CDR3nt: TGTGCTAGCAGCAACGGACTAGCGGGAGGGGGAGAGACCCAGTACTTC

abundance: -
j_gene: TRBJ2-7
len: 12
d_gene: -
v_gene: TRBV7-2
CDR3aa: CASGEVLGEQYF
CDR3nt: TGTGCCAGCGGCGAAGTCTTAGGCGAGCAGTACTTC

abundance: -
j_gene: TRBJ2-5
len: 14
d_gene: TRBD1
v_gene: TRBV2
CDR3aa: CASSRGQGEETQYF
CDR3nt: TGTGCCAGCAGTAGGGGACAGGGCGAAGAGACCCAGTACTTC

abundance: once
j_gene: TRBJ2-7
len: 15
d_gene: -
v_gene: TRBV19
CDR3aa: CASSISQGGPYEQYF
CDR3nt: TGTGCCAGTAGTATCTCCCAGGGTGGGCCCTACGAGCAGTACTTC

abundance: -
j_gene: TRBJ1-2
len: 16
d_gene: -
v_gene: TRBV7-3
CDR3aa: CASSLSGGKGQNGYTF
CDR3nt: TGTGCCAGCAGCTTGAGTGGGGGAAAAGGACAGAATGGCTACACCTTC

abundance: -
j_gene: TRBJ2-1
len: 17
d_gene: TRBD2
v_gene: TRBV9
CDR3aa: CASSVGVTSGKHNEQFF
CDR3nt: TGTGCCAGCAGCGTAGGGGTAACTAGCGGGAAACACAATGAGCAGTTCTTC

abundance: -
j_gene: TRBJ1-3
len: 15
d_gene: -
v_gene: TRBV28
CDR3aa: CASRRQSLSGNTIYF
CDR3nt: TGTGCCAGCAGGAGACAGAGCCTTTCTGGAAACACCATATATTTT

abundance: -
j_gene: TRBJ2-5
len: 15
d_gene: TRBD1
v_gene: TRBV15
CDR3aa: CATSRPGQKQETQYF
CDR3nt: TGTGCCACCAGCCGCCCGGGACAGAAACAAGAGACCCAGTACTTC

abundance: -
j_gene: TRBJ1-5
len: 15
d_gene: TRBD1
v_gene: TRBV27
CDR3aa: CASSPQDRVGQPQHF
CDR3nt: TGTGCCAGCAGTCCACAGGACAGGGTGGGTCAGCCCCAGCATTTT

abundance: -
j_gene: TRBJ2-5
len: 12
d_gene: -
v_gene: TRBV2
CDR3aa: CASSVQLETQYF
CDR3nt: TGTGCCAGCAGTGTCCAGTTAGAGACCCAGTACTTC

abundance: once
j_gene: TRBJ2-3
len: 16
d_gene: -
v_gene: TRBV21-1
CDR3aa: CASSSRGGVATDTQYF
CDR3nt: TGTGCCAGCAGCTCAAGAGGGGGAGTGGCGACAGATACGCAGTATTTT

abundance: -
j_gene: TRBJ1-1
len: 12
d_gene: -
v_gene: TRBV11-2
CDR3aa: CASSLGGQEAFF
CDR3nt: TGTGCCAGCAGCTTAGGGGGGCAGGAAGCTTTCTTT

abundance: -
j_gene: TRBJ2-5
len: 13
d_gene: -
v_gene: TRBV7-3
CDR3aa: CASSLGHQETQYF
CDR3nt: TGTGCCAGCAGCTTAGGACATCAAGAGACCCAGTACTTC

abundance: -
j_gene: TRBJ2-7
len: 12
d_gene: -
v_gene: TRBV6-1
CDR3aa: CAVSGEIYEQYF
CDR3nt: TGTGCAGTTTCGGGAGAGATTTACGAGCAGTACTTC

abundance: -
j_gene: TRBJ2-1
len: 15
d_gene: -
v_gene: TRBV10-1
CDR3aa: CASSESGGSYNEQFF
CDR3nt: TGCGCCAGCAGTGAGTCAGGGGGCTCCTACAATGAGCAGTTCTTC

abundance: many
j_gene: TRBJ1-6
len: 14
d_gene: -
v_gene: TRBV25-1
CDR3aa: CASTGSPSGSPLHF
CDR3nt: TGTGCCAGCACAGGCAGCCCTTCGGGTTCACCCCTCCACTTT

abundance: -
j_gene: TRBJ1-2
len: 12
d_gene: -
v_gene: TRBV29-1
CDR3aa: CSEHRVGYGYTF
CDR3nt: TGCAGCGAACACAGGGTTGGCTATGGCTACACCTTC

abundance: -
j_gene: TRBJ2-3
len: 14
d_gene: -
v_gene: TRBV12-5
CDR3aa: CASGLDTYTDTQYF
CDR3nt: TGTGCTAGTGGTTTAGACACTTACACAGATACGCAGTATTTT

abundance: -
j_gene: TRBJ1-2
len: 13
d_gene: -
v_gene: TRBV5-5
CDR3aa: CASSSAANYGYTF
CDR3nt: TGTGCCAGCAGCTCGGCGGCAAACTATGGCTACACCTTC

abundance: -
j_gene: TRBJ2-2
len: 15
d_gene: -
v_gene: TRBV7-2
CDR3aa: CASSLARTPTGELFF
CDR3nt: TGTGCCAGCAGCTTAGCGCGGACTCCCACCGGGGAGCTGTTTTTT

abundance: -
j_gene: TRBJ1-5
len: 13
d_gene: -
v_gene: TRBV6-5
CDR3aa: CASSYALNQPQHF
CDR3nt: TGTGCCAGCAGTTACGCCTTAAATCAGCCCCAGCATTTT

abundance: -
j_gene: TRBJ2-7
len: 16
d_gene: -
v_gene: TRBV27
CDR3aa: CASSLSQAANSYEQYF
CDR3nt: TGTGCCAGCAGTTTATCCCAGGCAGCGAACTCCTACGAGCAGTACTTC

abundance: -
j_gene: TRBJ1-2
len: 12
d_gene: -
v_gene: TRBV30
CDR3aa: CAWRDKFYGYTF
CDR3nt: TGTGCCTGGCGGGACAAGTTCTATGGCTACACCTTC

abundance: once
j_gene: TRBJ1-6
len: 12
d_gene: -
v_gene: TRBV6-1
CDR3aa: CASRTGESPLHF
CDR3nt: TGTGCCAGCAGAACGGGAGAGTCACCCCTCCACTTT

abundance: once
j_gene: TRBJ1-2
len: 15
d_gene: -
v_gene: TRBV7-8
CDR3aa: CASSSPPLQATGYTF
CDR3nt: TGTGCCAGCAGCTCCCCACCGCTACAGGCGACAGGCTACACCTTC

abundance: -
j_gene: TRBJ1-1
len: 11
d_gene: -
v_gene: TRBV20-1
CDR3aa: CSARVHKTAFF
CDR3nt: TGCAGTGCTAGAGTTCACAAGACGGCTTTCTTT

abundance: once
j_gene: TRBJ1-4
len: 13
d_gene: TRBD1
v_gene: TRBV30
CDR3aa: CASEGDRGEKLFF
CDR3nt: TGTGCCTCAGAGGGGGACAGGGGTGAAAAACTGTTTTTT

abundance: -
j_gene: TRBJ2-2
len: 14
d_gene: -
v_gene: TRBV5-1
CDR3aa: CASSFRLNTGELFF
CDR3nt: TGCGCCAGCAGCTTCCGGCTCAACACCGGGGAGCTGTTTTTT

abundance: -
j_gene: TRBJ2-7
len: 15
d_gene: TRBD2
v_gene: TRBV7-2
CDR3aa: CASSFDLAGGYEQYF
CDR3nt: TGTGCCAGCAGCTTTGATCTAGCGGGAGGGTACGAGCAGTACTTC

abundance: -
j_gene: TRBJ1-5
len: 14
d_gene: TRBD1
v_gene: TRBV5-1
CDR3aa: CASSSGQGDQPQHF
CDR3nt: TGCGCCAGCAGCTCGGGACAGGGAGATCAGCCCCAGCATTTT

abundance: -
j_gene: TRBJ2-3
len: 15
d_gene: -
v_gene: TRBV27
CDR3aa: CASSFTSAGTDTQYF
CDR3nt: TGTGCCAGCAGTTTTACCAGCGCCGGCACAGATACGCAGTATTTT

abundance: -
j_gene: TRBJ1-5
len: 13
d_gene: -
v_gene: TRBV28
CDR3aa: CATWAGGNQPQHF
CDR3nt: TGTGCCACGTGGGCAGGAGGGAATCAGCCCCAGCATTTT

abundance: -
j_gene: TRBJ1-1
len: 15
d_gene: TRBD1
v_gene: TRBV2
CDR3aa: CASSEGAGGATEAFF
CDR3nt: TGTGCCAGCAGTGAAGGGGCAGGGGGAGCCACTGAAGCTTTCTTT

abundance: -
j_gene: TRBJ1-2
len: 13
d_gene: -
v_gene: TRBV30
CDR3aa: CAWSVARGKGYTF
CDR3nt: TGTGCCTGGAGTGTGGCGAGAGGGAAGGGCTACACCTTC

abundance: -
j_gene: TRBJ1-3
len: 15
d_gene: -
v_gene: TRBV18
CDR3aa: CASSPGTQEGNTIYF
CDR3nt: TGTGCCAGCTCCCCCGGGACCCAGGAAGGAAACACCATATATTTT

abundance: -
j_gene: TRBJ2-3
len: 16
d_gene: -
v_gene: TRBV10-2
CDR3aa: CASSDLALGRTDTQYF
CDR3nt: TGCGCCAGCAGTGACCTAGCCCTTGGACGCACAGATACGCAGTATTTT

abundance: -
j_gene: TRBJ1-2
len: 14
d_gene: -
v_gene: TRBV10-2
CDR3aa: CASSESYVGYGYTF
CDR3nt: TGCGCCAGCAGTGAGTCGTATGTGGGTTATGGCTACACCTTC

abundance: -
j_gene: TRBJ1-2
len: 15
d_gene: -
v_gene: TRBV21-1
CDR3aa: CASSKPPWTILGYTF
CDR3nt: TGTGCCAGCAGCAAACCCCCGTGGACTATTTTGGGCTACACCTTC

abundance: -
j_gene: TRBJ1-2
len: 15
d_gene: -
v_gene: TRBV7-2
CDR3aa: CASSQNPSFRRSLPF
CDR3nt: TGTGCCAGCAGCCAAAACCCCTCATTCCGGCGGAGTCTCCCCTTC

abundance: -
j_gene: TRBJ2-7
len: 17
d_gene: TRBD1
v_gene: TRBV4-1
CDR3aa: CASSQGDRFRTGDEQYF
CDR3nt: TGCGCCAGCAGCCAAGGTGATCGATTCCGGACAGGAGACGAGCAGTACTTC